Shown below are 30 T cell receptor beta chains from a single sample sequenced in a study of T cells after posttransplantation cyclophosphamide. This table comes from immunoSEQ multiplex PCR, and its TCRdb copy is limited to in-frame clones, with some not included. The repertoire holds about 47,000 clones, with around 94% as singletons. The specimen was PBMCs. The receptors originated from a woman aged 45-65 years in good health and a related stem cell transplant donor.

The chain combines TRBV5-1 with TRBJ2-7; 9 bases agree with TRBD1. The CDR3 has 13 residues. CDR1 and CDR2 from the germline V gene are SGHRS and YFSETQ. V was clipped by 2 bases and J by 5 bases; unmatched bases: 2. CDR3 amino acids: CASSLQGADEQYF. Here the CDR3 DNA reads TGCGCCAGCAGCTTACAGGGGGCGGACGAGCAGTACTTC.

The chain employs TRBV28 and TRBJ2-7, with D unclear. CDR3 size: 12 residues. Germline-derived CDR1 and CDR2 are MDHEN and SYDVKM. Between the trimmed V and J ends, which lost 6 bases and 2 bases, there was a span of 8 bases. This chain's CDR3 is CASRRKPYEQYF. CDR3 nucleotide sequence: TGTGCCAGCAGGCGGAAACCCTACGAGCAGTACTTC.

This clone was found once. The CDR3 sequence: CASSQQGLAGGPGELFF. The CDR3, as DNA: TGCGCCAGCAGCCAACAGGGCCTAGCGGGAGGGCCCGGGGAGCTGTTTTTT. The chain has TRBV5-1 and TRBJ2-2; TRBD2 aligns across 12 bases. The CDR3 runs 17 residues. V lost 4 bases, J lost 6 bases, and 10 bases stayed unmatched. Germline values: CDR1 SGHRS, CDR2 YFSETQ. The whole variable domain, remainder taken from reference TRBV5-1 and TRBJ2-2, is KAGVTQTPRYLIKTRGQQVTLSCSPISGHRSVSWYQQTPGQGLQFLFEYFSETQRNKGNFPGRFSGRQFSNSRSEMNVSTLELGDSALYLCASSQQGLAGGPGELFFGEGSRLTVL.

This clone was detected a few times. The J gene is TRBJ2-1, the V gene TRBV4-1; D perhaps matches TRBD2 (5 bases). CDR3 size: 15 residues. Trimming left V 0 bases short and J 9 bases short, with 15 bases between. In germline, CDR1 is MGHRA, CDR2 YSYEKL. CDR3 nucleotides: TGCGCCAGCAGCCAAGATCGGGTAGCGAGAGGTGAGCAGTTCTTC. Translation gives CASSQDRVARGEQFF.

V and J are TRBV6-1 and TRBJ1-1; maybe TRBD1 (6 bases). Germline CDR1 and CDR2: MNHNS and SASEGT. The germline V and J ends were trimmed by 6 bases and 7 bases, with 15 bases remaining between them. The CDR3 extends over 13 amino acids. CDR3 protein: CASRTGSRGEAFF. Written as DNA, the CDR3 is TGTGCCAGCAGAACAGGGTCACGGGGTGAAGCTTTCTTT.

The chain combines TRBV21-1 with TRBJ1-1. TRBV21-1 is a recognized pseudogene. The CDR3 covers 14 residues. CDR3 bases: TGTGCCAGCAGCAAAGAAGGGGGGGGGACTGAAGCTTTCTTT. This sequence encodes CASSKEGGGTEAFF.

The chain uses TRBV5-1 and TRBJ2-7, with 10 bases matching TRBD1. The CDR3 runs 15 residues. Germline CDR1 is SGHRS and CDR2 is YFSETQ. Losses at the gene ends were 4 bases for V and 2 bases for J; bases not matched to a gene: 6. The CDR3: CASSQGQGVTYEQYF. The DNA of the CDR3 is TGCGCCAGCAGCCAAGGACAGGGGGTGACCTACGAGCAGTACTTC.

The chain recombines TRBV6-1 with TRBJ1-1, with 8 bases fitting TRBD1. The CDR3 has 14 amino acids. The germline V gene encodes CDR1 MNHNS and CDR2 SASEGT. J gave up 4 bases and V 2 bases, and 3 bases lay outside the gene matches. CDR3 sequence reads: CASSEWGQVTEAFF. CDR3 nucleotide sequence: TGTGCCAGCAGTGAATGGGGACAGGTCACTGAAGCTTTCTTT.

This clone was counted between two and nine times. The chain is built from TRBV19 and TRBJ1-1; no firm D call. Germline CDR1 is LNHDA and CDR2 is SQIVND (reference sequence). With 3 bases removed from V and 0 bases from J, the gap between germline ends came to 11 bases. The CDR3 has 15 amino acids. CDR3 in DNA: TGTGCCAGTAGTATCTCCCGCGGGATGAACACTGAAGCTTTCTTT. This translates into CASSISRGMNTEAFF.

CDR3 nucleotide sequence: TGTGCCAGCAGCCCCCGGGGGGGGGCGGGTGAGCAGTTCTTC. Translating gives CASSPRGGAGEQFF. The chain is built from TRBV13 and TRBJ2-1; 8 bases match TRBD2. The V and J ends lost 5 bases and 9 bases, in that order; junction bases with no gene match: 9. CDR1 is PRHDT, CDR2 FYEKMQ, per germline (reference sequence). CDR3 size: 14 residues.

The chain links TRBV5-4 to TRBJ2-5, with a possible D match to TRBD2 (7 bases). CDR1 SGHNT and CDR2 YYREEE come from the germline V gene (reference sequence). Deletions cut 0 bases from V and 11 bases from J, with 20 bases between. This CDR3 has 15 amino acids. CDR3 sequence (DNA): TGTGCCAGCAGCTTGGCCGGGCGGGGGCGGAAGGAGCAGTACTTC. It codes for CASSLAGRGRKEQYF.

V gene TRBV5-6 combines with J gene TRBJ2-1; 7 bases are a match to TRBD1. Germline V gene sequence: CDR1 SGHDT, CDR2 YYEEEE. This CDR3 has 16 residues. Unmatched junction bases numbered 12, after V lost 4 bases and J lost 5 bases. The CDR3 sequence: CASSDRDRGKDNEQFF. The CDR3 DNA follows: TGTGCCAGCAGCGACCGGGACAGAGGAAAGGACAATGAGCAGTTCTTC.

The chain employs TRBV9 and TRBJ1-1; D is ambiguous. The CDR3 extends over 14 amino acids. Trimming shortened V by 4 bases and J by 5 bases, and 15 bases separated the two germline ends. CDR1 SGDLS and CDR2 YYNGEE come from the germline V gene. The CDR3 loop reads CASSLRPGETEAFF. The CDR3 DNA reads TGTGCCAGCAGCCTACGCCCCGGTGAGACTGAAGCTTTCTTT.

This clone came up a few times. V usage is TRBV19 and J usage is TRBJ1-1; no clear D gene. CDR1 is LNHDA, CDR2 SQIVND, per germline (reference sequence). V gave up 3 bases and J gave up 7 bases, with 12 bases separating them. CDR3 length: 13 amino acids. CDR3 amino acids: CASSIRADFEAFF. The DNA for the CDR3 is TGTGCCAGTAGTATTCGAGCGGACTTTGAAGCTTTCTTT.

This clone was seen only once. The chain couples TRBV6-1 to TRBJ2-5, with 11 positions matching TRBD2. The trim removed 1 base at V and 6 bases at J, leaving 7 bases unmatched. The CDR3 length is 16 residues. Germline V gene data show CDR1 as MNHNS and CDR2 as SASEGT. This CDR3 reads CASSEGLAGGLKTQYF. The CDR3 DNA reads as TGTGCCAGCAGTGAAGGTCTAGCGGGGGGTTTGAAGACCCAGTACTTC.

V and J are TRBV28 and TRBJ2-3; 10 nucleotides match TRBD2. The CDR3 totals 15 residues. Germline V CDR1 and CDR2: MDHEN, SYDVKM. With 6 bases clipped from V and 4 bases from J, the junction kept 7 bases outside the gene matches. In nucleotides, the CDR3 is TGTGCCAGCAGAGTAGCGGGAGGAGTTGCAGATACGCAGTATTTT. Amino acid sequence: CASRVAGGVADTQYF.

CDR3 in amino acids: CASLDWPMNTEAFF. The CDR3 region has the DNA TGTGCCAGTTTGGACTGGCCCATGAACACTGAAGCTTTCTTT. The gene calls are TRBV6-5 and TRBJ1-1; D is ambiguous. The CDR3 has 14 amino acids. Trimming pared 9 bases from V and 0 bases from J, leaving 14 bases between. From germline, CDR1 is MNHEY and CDR2 SVGAGI.

The CDR3 bases are TGTGCCAGCAGCTTGGGTGGGGCCTCTGGAAACACCATATATTTT. The encoded protein is CASSLGGASGNTIYF. The rearrangement joins TRBV5-4 to TRBJ1-3; the D gene is possibly TRBD1 (5 bases). The CDR3 runs 15 residues. Germline loops: CDR1 SGHNT, CDR2 YYREEE (reference sequence). The germline V and J ends were trimmed by 0 bases and 0 bases, with 7 bases remaining between them.

The chain joins TRBV25-1 to TRBJ1-1; a weak D match, TRBD1 (6 bases). The V gene lost 4 bases and the J gene lost 0 bases, with 15 bases spanning the gap. Germline V gene data show CDR1 as MGHDK and CDR2 as SYGVNS. This CDR3 region has 16 residues. For the CDR3, the DNA is TGTGCCAGCAGTGGGTACAGGGTTGGGATGAACACTGAAGCTTTCTTT. Amino acid sequence: CASSGYRVGMNTEAFF.

The chain couples TRBV5-1 to TRBJ1-6, with unresolved D. Trimming left V 2 bases short and J 0 bases short, with 6 bases between. Germline CDR1 is SGHRS and CDR2 is YFSETQ. The CDR3 sequence is 15 residues long. The CDR3: CASSLEGSYNSPLHF. The CDR3 bases are TGCGCCAGCAGCTTAGAGGGCTCCTATAATTCACCCCTCCACTTT.

This chain links TRBV13 with TRBJ2-7, with 11 bases aligning to TRBD1. The germline gives CDR1 PRHDT, CDR2 FYEKMQ (reference sequence). CDR3 length equals 15 residues. V was clipped by 5 bases and J by 4 bases; unmatched bases: 7. The CDR3 reads CASSDAGTGGYEQYF. CDR3 bases: TGTGCCAGCAGCGATGCCGGGACAGGGGGATACGAGCAGTACTTC.

This clone was recorded only once. This chain connects TRBV6-5 to TRBJ1-1, with a tentative D call TRBD1 (6 bases). V lost 6 bases and J 1 base, leaving 9 bases between the germline ends. Germline CDR1 reads MNHEY; CDR2 reads SVGAGI. The CDR3 consists of 13 residues. DNA of the CDR3: TGTGCCAGCAGGCTACAGGGGAACACTGAAGCTTTCTTT. This translates into CASRLQGNTEAFF.

In DNA form, the CDR3 reads TGCGCCAGCAGTGAGCCCGTTGGGACAGGGCCCAATGAGCAGTTCTTC. It is translated as CASSEPVGTGPNEQFF. The rearrangement links TRBV10-2 to TRBJ2-1; 9 positions agree with TRBD1. The CDR3 contains 16 residues. V trimming: 2 bases; J trimming: 6 bases; junction bases outside the gene matches: 8. Looked up from germline, CDR1 is WSHSY and CDR2 is SAAADI.

A single count supports this clone. The chain is built from TRBV10-1 and TRBJ2-5; D possibly corresponds to TRBD2 (6 bases). CDR1 and CDR2 from the germline V gene are WNHNN and SYGVQD (reference sequence). CDR3 length equals 16 residues. V gave up 0 bases and J gave up 4 bases, with 15 bases separating them. The CDR3 sequence is CASSESGRWGGETQYF. The CDR3 nucleotides are TGCGCCAGCAGTGAGTCGGGACGATGGGGAGGAGAGACCCAGTACTTC.

The V gene is TRBV5-1, the J gene TRBJ1-6, with 8 bases matching TRBD1. In germline, CDR1 is SGHRS, CDR2 YFSETQ. Trimming at V came to 5 bases and at J to 7 bases, leaving 5 bases not matched to a gene. The CDR3 is 14 residues long. The DNA of the CDR3 is TGCGCCAGCAGGGAGGGGACAGGAAATTCACCCCTCCACTTT. Translated: CASREGTGNSPLHF.

This chain uses TRBV5-1 with TRBJ2-3; TRBD1 aligns across 8 bases. Trimming took 3 bases from V and 4 from J; bases not matched to a gene: 13. The germline V gene encodes CDR1 SGHRS and CDR2 YFSETQ. The CDR3 is 17 amino acids. CDR3 coding DNA: TGCGCCAGCAGCTCCGGACAGGGTAGGGTATCAGCAGATACGCAGTATTTT. This encodes CASSSGQGRVSADTQYF. Supplemented by reference TRBV5-1 and TRBJ2-3, the full variable domain reads KAGVTQTPRYLIKTRGQQVTLSCSPISGHRSVSWYQQTPGQGLQFLFEYFSETQRNKGNFPGRFSGRQFSNSRSEMNVSTLELGDSALYLCASSSGQGRVSADTQYFGPGTRLTVL.

The chain links TRBV6-1 to TRBJ1-5, with 7 bases that match TRBD1. Germline CDR1 MNHNS, CDR2 SASEGT. This CDR3 has 14 amino acids. V was pared by 4 bases and J by 7 bases, with 7 bases of the junction left unmatched. The CDR3 DNA sequence: TGTGCCAGCAGTGGACAGGGTGGAGGACAGCCCCAGCATTTT. Its protein product is CASSGQGGGQPQHF.

The chain employs TRBV2 and TRBJ2-7; D uncertain. Germline V CDR1 and CDR2: SNHLY, FYNNEI. Trimming took 4 bases from V and 3 from J, leaving 10 bases between them. This CDR3 spans 13 amino acids. In DNA, the CDR3 is TGTGCCAGCAGTGTTCGTCGAGACTACGAGCAGTACTTC. This gives the protein CASSVRRDYEQYF.

Here the CDR3 reads CSVEDLGHPYEQYF. In DNA, the CDR3 is TGCAGCGTTGAAGATCTGGGACACCCCTACGAGCAGTACTTC. This chain links TRBV29-1 with TRBJ2-7, with D possibly matching TRBD1 (6 bases). The CDR3 totals 14 residues. V shed 0 bases and J shed 2 bases, with 11 bases lying between them. The germline CDR1 and CDR2 sequences are SQVTM and ANQGSEA.

The chain recombines TRBV11-1 with TRBJ1-1; D is uncertain. The germline CDR1 and CDR2 sequences are SGHAT and FQDESV (reference sequence). CDR3 length: 13 amino acids. The ends were cut back, 3 bases at V and 5 bases at J, with 10 bases in the middle. CDR3 nucleotides: TGTGCCAGCAGCTTGGAGGGCCGGACTGAAGCTTTCTTT. Its protein product is CASSLEGRTEAFF.